The rows below give T cell receptor beta chains drawn from one sample of a study of T and B cells in COVID-19 patients. One entry per CDR3 protein results from TCRdb running MiXCR on the multiplex PCR reads. The data hold 10,000 to 13,000 distinct CDR3 sequences, with 30% to 35% observed a single time. Sequencing used blood. These receptors were collected from a human donor with active COVID-19. Each CDR3 is given with its conserved first and last residue. The order of the fields is clone size, V gene, D gene, J gene, CDR3 protein, CDR3 DNA. The D gene is left open where the match is weak. The size of a clone is reported for some rows only, either as once, few or many, or as a class for expanded clones.

clone size: .
V gene: TRBV20-1
D gene: .
J gene: TRBJ2-7
CDR3 protein: CSANGRSYEQYF
CDR3 DNA: TGCAGTGCCAACGGACGGAGCTACGAGCAGTACTTC

clone size: .
V gene: TRBV7-2
D gene: .
J gene: TRBJ2-1
CDR3 protein: CASSLGLGNEQFF
CDR3 DNA: TGTGCCAGCAGCTTAGGGCTGGGTAATGAGCAGTTCTTC

clone size: .
V gene: TRBV18
D gene: .
J gene: TRBJ2-5
CDR3 protein: CASSPPNQETQYF
CDR3 DNA: TGTGCCAGCTCACCACCGAATCAAGAGACCCAGTACTTC

clone size: .
V gene: TRBV28
D gene: .
J gene: TRBJ1-1
CDR3 protein: CASRQLVAQTEAFF
CDR3 DNA: TGTGCCAGCAGACAACTGGTGGCGCAGACTGAAGCTTTCTTT

clone size: .
V gene: TRBV6-2/TRBV6-3
D gene: TRBD1
J gene: TRBJ1-1
CDR3 protein: CASSYDRDLEAFF
CDR3 DNA: TGTGCCAGCAGTTATGACAGGGACCTTGAAGCTTTCTTT

clone size: few
V gene: TRBV12-3/TRBV12-4
D gene: .
J gene: TRBJ1-4
CDR3 protein: CASSLRLRGLGEKLFF
CDR3 DNA: TGTGCCAGCAGTTTACGGCTGAGGGGGTTAGGGGAAAAACTGTTTTTT

clone size: medium-sized
V gene: TRBV12-3/TRBV12-4
D gene: TRBD1
J gene: TRBJ2-1
CDR3 protein: CASSFRGTNNEQFF
CDR3 DNA: TGTGCCAGCAGTTTCAGGGGGACAAACAATGAGCAGTTCTTC

clone size: medium-sized
V gene: TRBV29-1
D gene: TRBD2
J gene: TRBJ2-5
CDR3 protein: CSVWGGQETQYF
CDR3 DNA: TGCAGCGTATGGGGGGGTCAAGAGACCCAGTACTTC

clone size: .
V gene: TRBV12-3/TRBV12-4
D gene: .
J gene: TRBJ1-4
CDR3 protein: CASSLAPQAATNEKLFF
CDR3 DNA: TGTGCCAGCAGTTTAGCCCCACAAGCCGCAACTAATGAAAAACTGTTTTTT

clone size: medium-sized
V gene: TRBV19
D gene: .
J gene: TRBJ2-1
CDR3 protein: CASSIGNEQFF
CDR3 DNA: TGTGCCAGTAGTATCGGAAATGAGCAGTTCTTC

clone size: .
V gene: TRBV10-3
D gene: .
J gene: TRBJ1-5
CDR3 protein: CAISVGGGADNQPQHF
CDR3 DNA: TGTGCCATCAGTGTGGGGGGGGGGGCTGACAATCAGCCCCAGCATTTT

clone size: .
V gene: TRBV7-2
D gene: .
J gene: TRBJ1-2
CDR3 protein: CASSVSPGGPAGYTF
CDR3 DNA: TGTGCCAGCAGCGTATCACCGGGGGGCCCCGCTGGCTACACCTTC

clone size: few
V gene: TRBV7-9
D gene: TRBD2
J gene: TRBJ2-5
CDR3 protein: CASSAGLAGLLKETQYF
CDR3 DNA: TGTGCCAGCAGCGCCGGACTAGCGGGGTTATTGAAAGAGACCCAGTACTTC

clone size: .
V gene: TRBV6-5
D gene: .
J gene: TRBJ2-6
CDR3 protein: CASSQGFRANVLTF
CDR3 DNA: TGTGCCAGCAGTCAGGGTTTTCGGGCCAACGTCCTGACTTTC

clone size: .
V gene: TRBV6-1
D gene: .
J gene: TRBJ1-6
CDR3 protein: CAGTSSYNSPLHF
CDR3 DNA: TGTGCTGGGACGAGCTCCTATAATTCACCCCTCCACTTT

clone size: .
V gene: TRBV6-2/TRBV6-3
D gene: TRBD1
J gene: TRBJ1-2
CDR3 protein: CASRDSLQGDTDFGYTF
CDR3 DNA: TGTGCCAGCAGAGACTCCTTACAGGGGGACACGGACTTTGGCTACACCTTC

clone size: .
V gene: TRBV12-3/TRBV12-4
D gene: .
J gene: TRBJ2-1
CDR3 protein: CASSFGPPNEQFF
CDR3 DNA: TGTGCCAGCAGTTTTGGTCCCCCCAATGAGCAGTTCTTC

clone size: medium-sized
V gene: TRBV19
D gene: .
J gene: TRBJ1-5
CDR3 protein: CASSIWLPNQPQHF
CDR3 DNA: TGTGCCAGTAGTATCTGGCTTCCCAATCAGCCCCAGCATTTT

clone size: .
V gene: TRBV10-3
D gene: .
J gene: TRBJ1-3
CDR3 protein: CAISEEVTGNTIYF
CDR3 DNA: TGTGCCATCAGTGAGGAGGTAACTGGAAACACCATATATTTT

clone size: .
V gene: TRBV20-1
D gene: .
J gene: TRBJ1-1
CDR3 protein: CSARDIGRVTFF
CDR3 DNA: TGCAGTGCTAGAGATATCGGCAGAGTAACTTTCTTT

clone size: medium-sized
V gene: TRBV27
D gene: .
J gene: TRBJ1-1
CDR3 protein: CASSQRNTEAFF
CDR3 DNA: TGTGCCAGCAGTCAACGGAACACTGAAGCTTTCTTT

clone size: few
V gene: TRBV6-2/TRBV6-3
D gene: .
J gene: TRBJ1-2
CDR3 protein: CASRDGSPGGYTF
CDR3 DNA: TGTGCCAGCAGGGACGGGTCGCCCGGTGGCTACACCTTC

clone size: medium-sized
V gene: TRBV6-5
D gene: TRBD1
J gene: TRBJ2-2
CDR3 protein: CATRTGSTGELFF
CDR3 DNA: TGTGCCACCAGGACAGGGTCTACCGGGGAGCTGTTTTTT

clone size: medium-sized
V gene: TRBV30
D gene: .
J gene: TRBJ1-2
CDR3 protein: CAWRTSGRTDGYTF
CDR3 DNA: TGTGCCTGGAGGACCTCCGGACGTACCGATGGCTACACCTTC

clone size: .
V gene: TRBV29-1
D gene: TRBD2
J gene: TRBJ2-7
CDR3 protein: CSARDLSGGFYEQYF
CDR3 DNA: TGCAGTGCTAGAGATCTGAGCGGGGGGTTTTACGAGCAGTACTTC

clone size: once
V gene: TRBV4-3
D gene: TRBD1
J gene: TRBJ2-6
CDR3 protein: CASSQDHRTGGAGANVLTF
CDR3 DNA: TGTGCCAGCAGCCAAGACCACCGGACAGGGGGCGCTGGGGCCAACGTCCTGACTTTC

clone size: few
V gene: TRBV6-5
D gene: .
J gene: TRBJ1-2
CDR3 protein: CASSYSGSGGGYTF
CDR3 DNA: TGTGCCAGCAGTTACTCGGGGAGTGGGGGGGGCTACACCTTC

clone size: few
V gene: TRBV12-3/TRBV12-4
D gene: TRBD2
J gene: TRBJ2-7
CDR3 protein: CASSQKTSGGNYEQYF
CDR3 DNA: TGTGCCAGCAGTCAGAAAACTAGCGGGGGGAACTACGAGCAGTACTTC

clone size: medium-sized
V gene: TRBV27
D gene: .
J gene: TRBJ1-6
CDR3 protein: CASRLMGARTPLHF
CDR3 DNA: TGTGCCAGCAGACTAATGGGGGCGCGGACACCCCTCCACTTT

clone size: .
V gene: TRBV29-1
D gene: .
J gene: TRBJ2-7
CDR3 protein: CSVSWGPPGEQYF
CDR3 DNA: TGCAGCGTTTCCTGGGGGCCCCCCGGGGAGCAGTACTTC

clone size: few
V gene: TRBV5-5
D gene: TRBD1
J gene: TRBJ1-5
CDR3 protein: CASSVGQGGLGNQPQHF
CDR3 DNA: TGTGCCAGCAGCGTAGGACAGGGAGGTTTAGGCAATCAGCCCCAGCATTTT